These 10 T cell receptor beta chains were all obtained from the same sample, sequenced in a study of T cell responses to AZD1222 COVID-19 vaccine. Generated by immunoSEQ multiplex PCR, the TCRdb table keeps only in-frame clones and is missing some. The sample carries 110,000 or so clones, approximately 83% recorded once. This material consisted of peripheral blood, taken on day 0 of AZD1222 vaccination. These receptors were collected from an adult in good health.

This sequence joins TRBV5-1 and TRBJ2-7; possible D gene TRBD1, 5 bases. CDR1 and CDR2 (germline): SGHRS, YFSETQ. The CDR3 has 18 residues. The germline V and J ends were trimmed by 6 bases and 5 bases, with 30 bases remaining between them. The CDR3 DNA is TGCGCCAGCACCCTGGGGCGATTGGGGATTGATTCTCCGGACGAGCAGTACTTC. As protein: CASTLGRLGIDSPDEQYF.

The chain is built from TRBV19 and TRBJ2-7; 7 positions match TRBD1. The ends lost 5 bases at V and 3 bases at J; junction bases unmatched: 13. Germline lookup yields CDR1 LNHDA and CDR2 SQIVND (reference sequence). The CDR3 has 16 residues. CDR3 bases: TGTGCCAGTAGTCCGGGACCGGGACAGACTTACTACGAGCAGTACTTC. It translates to CASSPGPGQTYYEQYF.

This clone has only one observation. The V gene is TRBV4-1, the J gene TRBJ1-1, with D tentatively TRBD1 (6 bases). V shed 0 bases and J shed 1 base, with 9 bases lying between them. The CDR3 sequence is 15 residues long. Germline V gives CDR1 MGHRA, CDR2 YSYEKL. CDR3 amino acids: CASSQDDRKNTEAFF. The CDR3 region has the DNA TGCGCCAGCAGCCAAGATGACAGGAAGAACACTGAAGCTTTCTTT.

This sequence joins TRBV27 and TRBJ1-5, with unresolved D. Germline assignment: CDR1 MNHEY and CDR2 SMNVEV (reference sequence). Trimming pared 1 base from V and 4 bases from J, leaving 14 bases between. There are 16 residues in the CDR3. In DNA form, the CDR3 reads TGTGCCAGCAGTTTATGGGCCGGGGATACTAATCAGCCCCAGCATTTT. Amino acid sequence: CASSLWAGDTNQPQHF.

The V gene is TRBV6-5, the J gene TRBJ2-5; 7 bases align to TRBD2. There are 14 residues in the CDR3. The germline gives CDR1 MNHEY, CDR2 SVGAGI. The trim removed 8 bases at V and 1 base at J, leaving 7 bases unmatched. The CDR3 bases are TGTGCCAGCGCCTCTAGCGGAATCCAAGAGACCCAGTACTTC. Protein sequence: CASASSGIQETQYF.

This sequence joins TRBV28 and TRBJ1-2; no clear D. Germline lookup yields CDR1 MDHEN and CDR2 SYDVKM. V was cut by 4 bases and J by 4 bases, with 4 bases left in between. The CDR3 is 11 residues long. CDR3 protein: CASSSLYGYTF. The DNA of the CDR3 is TGTGCCAGCAGTTCCCTCTATGGCTACACCTTC.

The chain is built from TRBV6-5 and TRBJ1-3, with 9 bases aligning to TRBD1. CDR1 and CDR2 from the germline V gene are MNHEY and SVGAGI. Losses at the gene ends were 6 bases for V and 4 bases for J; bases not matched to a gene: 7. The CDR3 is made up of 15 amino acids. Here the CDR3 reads CASREGQGAGNTIYF. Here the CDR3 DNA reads TGTGCCAGCAGGGAGGGACAGGGCGCCGGAAACACCATATATTTT.

The CDR3 coding sequence is TGTGCCAGCAGCCCGGCCTTCGGCGAGCAGTACTTC. The encoded protein is CASSPAFGEQYF. The V call is TRBV7-6, the J call TRBJ2-7; D gene uncertain. Per the germline V gene, CDR1 is SGHVS and CDR2 is FNYEAQ. The CDR3 extends over 12 amino acids. V was shortened by 5 bases and J by 6 bases, with 11 bases between the two germline ends. The complete variable domain, with remaining parts taken from reference TRBV7-6 and TRBJ2-7, reads GAGVSQSPRYKVTKRGQDVALRCDPISGHVSLYWYRQALGQGPEFLTYFNYEAQQDKSGLPNDRFSAERPEGSISTLTIQRTEQRDSAMYRCASSPAFGEQYFGPGTRLTVT.

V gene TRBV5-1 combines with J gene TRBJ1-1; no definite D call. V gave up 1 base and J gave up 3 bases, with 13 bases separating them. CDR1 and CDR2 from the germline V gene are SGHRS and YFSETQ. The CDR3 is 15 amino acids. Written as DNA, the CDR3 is TGCGCCAGCAGCTTGAAGGGCGTGGCGGACACTGAAGCTTTCTTT. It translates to CASSLKGVADTEAFF.

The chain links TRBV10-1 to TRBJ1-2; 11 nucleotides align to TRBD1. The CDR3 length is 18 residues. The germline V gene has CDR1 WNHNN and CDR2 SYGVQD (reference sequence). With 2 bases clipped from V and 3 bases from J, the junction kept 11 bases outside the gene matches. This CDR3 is CASSEIPGQGGVYYGYTF. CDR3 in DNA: TGCGCCAGCAGTGAGATACCGGGACAGGGGGGGGTGTACTATGGCTACACCTTC.